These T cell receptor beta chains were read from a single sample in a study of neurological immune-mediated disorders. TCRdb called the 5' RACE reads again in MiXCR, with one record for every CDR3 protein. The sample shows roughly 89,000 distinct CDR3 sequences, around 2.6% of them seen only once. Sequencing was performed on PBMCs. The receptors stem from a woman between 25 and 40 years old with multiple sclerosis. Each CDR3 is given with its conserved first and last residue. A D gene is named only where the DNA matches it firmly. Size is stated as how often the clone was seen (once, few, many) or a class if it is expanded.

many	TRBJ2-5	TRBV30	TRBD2	CAWDGLVGETQYF	TGTGCCTGGGATGGACTAGTAGGGGAGACCCAGTACTTC
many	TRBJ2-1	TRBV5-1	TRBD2	CASSFAGDLYNEQFF	TGCGCCAGCAGCTTTGCGGGAGACCTCTACAATGAGCAGTTCTTC
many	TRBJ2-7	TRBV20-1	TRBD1	CSAHSGTGTEQYF	TGCAGTGCTCATTCCGGGACAGGGACCGAGCAGTACTTC
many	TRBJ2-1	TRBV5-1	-	CASSVDPDNEQFF	TGCGCCAGCAGCGTTGACCCGGACAATGAGCAGTTCTTC
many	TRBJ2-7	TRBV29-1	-	CSVLEAAYEQYF	TGCAGCGTTTTGGAGGCCGCCTACGAGCAGTACTTC
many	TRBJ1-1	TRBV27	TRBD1	CASSGPDRGVTEAFF	TGTGCCAGCAGTGGCCCGGACAGGGGGGTTACTGAAGCTTTCTTT
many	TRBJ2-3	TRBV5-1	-	CASSFSSGNGDTQYF	TGCGCCAGCAGCTTCTCGTCCGGGAACGGAGATACGCAGTATTTT
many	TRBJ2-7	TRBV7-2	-	CASRMDSSYEQYF	TGTGCCAGCCGGATGGACAGTTCCTACGAGCAGTACTTC
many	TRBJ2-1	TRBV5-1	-	CASCDVRGEQFF	TGCGCCAGCTGCGACGTTCGTGGCGAGCAGTTCTTC
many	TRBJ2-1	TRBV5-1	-	CASSLSAGRYNEQFF	TGCGCCAGCAGCTTGTCTGCGGGGCGGTACAATGAGCAGTTCTTC
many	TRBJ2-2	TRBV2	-	CASVGPTNTGELFF	TGTGCCAGCGTAGGCCCCACGAACACCGGGGAGCTGTTTTTT
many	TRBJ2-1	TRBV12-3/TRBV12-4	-	CASSLLVSGPNNEQFF	TGTGCCAGCAGTTTATTGGTTTCGGGACCAAACAATGAGCAGTTCTTC
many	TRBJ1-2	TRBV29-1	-	CSVALVDSRQAVKGYTF	TGCAGCGTTGCCTTAGTAGACTCCCGACAAGCAGTGAAAGGCTACACCTTC
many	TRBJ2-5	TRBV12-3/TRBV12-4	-	CASSSFQGGETQYF	TGTGCCAGCAGTTCTTTCCAGGGCGGGGAGACCCAGTACTTC
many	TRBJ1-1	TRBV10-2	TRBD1	CASRDGTALLNTEAFF	TGCGCCAGCAGGGATGGGACAGCACTATTGAACACTGAAGCTTTCTTT
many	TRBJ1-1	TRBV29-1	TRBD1	CSVRGRVNEAFF	TGCAGCGTCAGGGGGCGGGTTAATGAAGCTTTCTTT
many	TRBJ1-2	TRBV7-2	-	CASSLIRVDGYTF	TGTGCCAGCAGCTTAATTCGCGTTGATGGCTACACCTTC
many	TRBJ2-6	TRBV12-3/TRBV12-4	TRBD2	CASSGGGSEVNVLTF	TGTGCCAGCTCGGGAGGGGGTTCGGAGGTCAACGTCCTGACTTTC
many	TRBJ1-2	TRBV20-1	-	CSADAATREISYGYTF	TGCAGTGCTGACGCGGCGACCAGGGAAATAAGCTATGGCTACACCTTC
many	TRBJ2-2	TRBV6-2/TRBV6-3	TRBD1	CASSYFRDSVNTGELFF	TGTGCCAGCAGTTATTTCCGGGACAGCGTTAACACCGGGGAGCTGTTTTTT
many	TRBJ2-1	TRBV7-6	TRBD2	CASSKAGTSGYNEQFF	TGTGCCAGCAGCAAAGCCGGGACTAGCGGCTACAATGAGCAGTTCTTC
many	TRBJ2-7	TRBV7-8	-	CASSLVMAGEQYF	TGTGCCAGCAGCTTAGTCATGGCGGGCGAGCAGTACTTC
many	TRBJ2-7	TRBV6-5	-	CASSETGSSYEQYF	TGTGCCAGCAGTGAAACAGGGAGCTCCTACGAGCAGTACTTC
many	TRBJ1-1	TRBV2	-	CASSVSNTEAFF	TGTGCCAGCAGTGTTTCGAACACTGAAGCTTTCTTT
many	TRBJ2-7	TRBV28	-	CASRRGRGTYEQYF	TGTGCCAGCAGGAGAGGACGGGGGACCTACGAGCAGTACTTC
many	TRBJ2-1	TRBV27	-	CASSLWGEQFF	TGTGCCAGCAGTTTATGGGGGGAGCAGTTCTTC
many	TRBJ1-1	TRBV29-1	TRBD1	CSAGTEIYAEAFF	TGCAGCGCGGGGACAGAGATCTACGCTGAAGCTTTCTTT
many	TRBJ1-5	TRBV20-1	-	CSARSDRVGQPQHF	TGCAGTGCTAGAAGTGACAGAGTGGGTCAGCCCCAGCATTTT
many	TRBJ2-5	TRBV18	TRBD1	CASSPEGANRETQYF	TGTGCCAGCTCACCAGAGGGGGCGAATCGAGAGACCCAGTACTTC
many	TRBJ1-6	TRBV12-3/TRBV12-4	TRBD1	CASSLRGTGFSPLHF	TGTGCCAGCAGTTTAAGGGGGACAGGGTTTTCACCCCTCCACTTT
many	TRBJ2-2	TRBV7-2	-	CASSGRAGTGELFF	TGTGCCAGTTCGGGCAGGGCCGGCACCGGGGAGCTGTTTTTT
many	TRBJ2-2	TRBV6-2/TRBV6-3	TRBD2	CASHSAGGYTGELFF	TGTGCCAGCCACTCCGCGGGAGGATACACCGGGGAGCTGTTTTTT
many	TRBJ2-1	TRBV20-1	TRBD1	CSARLRDRDNEQFF	TGCAGTGCTAGACTCCGGGACAGGGACAATGAGCAGTTCTTC
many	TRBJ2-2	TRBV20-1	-	CSAGGHAGAAGELFF	TGCAGTGCCGGGGGCCATGCGGGAGCTGCCGGGGAGCTGTTTTTT
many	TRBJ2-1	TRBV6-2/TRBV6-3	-	CASRRTAYNEQFF	TGTGCCAGCAGGCGGACAGCATACAATGAGCAGTTCTTC